This T cell receptor (beta chain) was found in a study of neoadjuvant anti-PD-1 for oral cavity cancer. Time point given: after neoadjuvant nivolumab, at surgical resection. Sequencing was performed with immunoSEQ multiplex PCR; in TCRdb, only in-frame clones are kept and a portion is missing. The sample consists of roughly 14,000 clones, just under 75% of them appearing once. The CDR3 length is 15 residues. Per the germline V gene, CDR1 is SNHLY and CDR2 is FYNNEI. V was cut by 5 bases and J by 0 bases, with 12 bases left in between. The source was PBMCs, collected after nivolumab (anti-PD-1) treatment. This clonotype originated in a person aged 40 to 85 with oral cavity squamous cell carcinoma. The chain carries TRBV2 and TRBJ2-3; possibly TRBD1 for D (7 bases). The CDR3 coding sequence is TGTGCCAGCAGTCTCCAGGGGGGAAGCACAGATACGCAGTATTTT. Its translation: CASSLQGGSTDTQYF.